This TCR beta chain was retrieved from a study of T cell clonality in common variable immunodeficiency. The repertoire was sequenced with immunoSEQ multiplex PCR; TCRdb's copy has only in-frame clones and lacks some. Recorded here are about 12,000 clones, with no singletons, and the ten leading clones hold around 6.5%. The CDR3 has 11 amino acids. The germline V and J ends were trimmed by 3 bases and 4 bases, with 7 bases remaining between them. Germline assignment: CDR1 GTSNPN and CDR2 SVGIG (reference sequence). Findings and caveats of the study: Common variable immunodeficiency TCR beta sequences reportedly had fewer deletions and N-nucleotide insertions.

Comment on this clone: Its matching antigen is unknown. Read coverage stops 3 residues before the CDR3 terminus; the germline J gene supplies the remainder.

Sequenced input: peripheral blood mononuclear cells. This chain connects TRBV30 to TRBJ2-7; maybe TRBD1 (6 bases). The sequence was collected from a human donor with common variable immunodeficiency. Incomplete CDR3 DNA: TGTGCCTGGAGGGACAGTTACGAG. Its protein product is CAWRDSYE. The entire CDR3 is CAWRDSYEQYF.